Presented here are 14 T cell receptor beta chains from one specimen sequenced in a study of blood T cell repertoires in COVID-19 (TCRdb year 2020). The library was obtained by the immunoSEQ multiplex PCR assay. Not all clones reach the TCRdb copy of this immuneACCESS table, which keeps in-frame sequences only. Checked studies attribute under half of the gap to unresolved V genes and leave the rest unexplained. The sample records around 200,000 clones, over 75% of which are singletons. The leading ten clones occupy 4.5% to 5.5% of the sample. Sequencing input: peripheral blood. These receptors were obtained from a human donor in a cohort sampled during active COVID-19.

This clone was observed a few times. The chain is built from TRBV27 and TRBJ1-6, with 7 positions matching TRBD1. V lost 5 bases and J lost 10; bases outside the gene matches: 8. Per germline, CDR1 MNHEY and CDR2 SMNVEV (reference sequence). The CDR3 extends over 14 amino acids. The CDR3 DNA reads TGTGCCAGCAGTCGTAACAGGGGCGGATCACCCCTCCACTTT. Amino acids: CASSRNRGGSPLHF.

The chain couples TRBV29-1 to TRBJ2-7, with D possibly TRBD1 on 6 matching bases. V lost 4 bases and J 5 bases, leaving 9 bases between the germline ends. Germline values: CDR1 SQVTM, CDR2 ANQGSEA. The CDR3 has 11 residues. CDR3: CSVGNRDEQYF. The CDR3 DNA reads TGCAGCGTTGGGAACAGGGACGAGCAGTACTTC.

The chain has TRBV19 and TRBJ1-1; weak D call: TRBD1 (5 bases). This CDR3 comprises 17 residues. Trimming took off 9 bases at V and 0 bases at J, with 23 bases between the two ends. Germline-derived CDR1 and CDR2 are LNHDA and SQIVND (reference sequence). For the CDR3, the DNA is TGTGCCAGCCGGAGCCGCGGGACGGCCAACATGAACACTGAAGCTTTCTTT. It specifies CASRSRGTANMNTEAFF.

The chain links TRBV5-1 to TRBJ2-7; TRBD2 agrees at 7 bases. V lost 1 base, J lost 6 bases, and 10 bases stayed unmatched. CDR3 length: 15 residues. Germline V lookup: CDR1 SGHRS, CDR2 YFSETQ. The CDR3 spells CASSLNPGGEAEQYF. The CDR3 nucleotides read TGCGCCAGCAGCTTGAATCCGGGAGGTGAAGCCGAGCAGTACTTC.

The chain joins TRBV7-9 to TRBJ1-1, with D unresolved. The CDR3 covers 13 residues. V was clipped by 5 bases and J by 7 bases, with 14 bases between them. CDR1 and CDR2 from the germline V gene are SEHNR and FQNEAQ (reference sequence). The CDR3 is CASSPPGEYEAFF. The DNA for the CDR3 is TGTGCCAGCAGCCCCCCTGGAGAGTATGAAGCTTTCTTT.

The rearrangement joins TRBV7-9 to TRBJ1-5; 8 positions agree with TRBD1. The CDR3 is made up of 16 amino acids. V lost 4 bases, J lost 4 bases, and 9 bases stayed unmatched. Germline CDR1 is SEHNR and CDR2 is FQNEAQ (reference sequence). CDR3: CASSSLQGAGNQPQHF. DNA of the CDR3: TGTGCCAGCAGCTCACTCCAGGGGGCTGGAAATCAGCCCCAGCATTTT.

The chain joins TRBV5-4 to TRBJ1-5; a possible D gene is TRBD1 (6 bases). Deletions cut 5 bases from V and 7 bases from J, with 13 bases between. The germline V gene has CDR1 SGHNT and CDR2 YYREEE (reference sequence). The CDR3 sequence is 13 residues long. CDR3 DNA: TGTGCCAGCAGTTATGCAGGGGAACAGCCCCAGCATTTT. It translates to CASSYAGEQPQHF.

This clone is a singleton in its sample. For the CDR3, the DNA is TGCGCCAGCAGCCGGCTCGTAGCGGGAAGGAGCGACGAGCAGTACTTC. It translates to CASSRLVAGRSDEQYF. J is TRBJ2-7 and V is TRBV4-1, with 8 bases lining up with TRBD2. This CDR3 has 16 amino acids. In germline, CDR1 is MGHRA, CDR2 YSYEKL. The junction had 13 bases not matched to a gene; V was cut back by 4 bases and J by 5 bases.

This clone was observed once. The chain joins TRBV4-1 to TRBJ1-2; 8 bases fit TRBD1. The CDR3 runs 16 residues. Trimming took 0 bases from V and 8 from J; bases not matched to a gene: 11. CDR1 MGHRA and CDR2 YSYEKL come from the germline V gene. CDR3 loop: CASSQEGGTGLLGYTF. The CDR3 DNA follows: TGCGCCAGCAGCCAAGAAGGGGGGACAGGTCTTTTGGGCTACACCTTC.

In this sample, this clone turned up once. V is TRBV18 and J is TRBJ1-2; 7 bases are shared with TRBD1. CDR1 is KGHSH and CDR2 is LQKENI in the germline V gene. The CDR3 covers 15 residues. J was trimmed by 4 bases and V by 3 bases; bases with no gene match: 8. The CDR3 is CASSPETGRLYGYTF. In DNA form, the CDR3 reads TGTGCCAGCTCACCCGAGACAGGGCGCCTCTATGGCTACACCTTC.

This clone was recorded a few times. This rearrangement joins TRBV10-3 to TRBJ2-7; 10 bases are shared with TRBD2. The CDR3 is 14 residues long. From germline, CDR1 is ENHRY and CDR2 SYGVKD. The ends lost 6 bases at V and 6 bases at J; junction bases unmatched: 8. The CDR3 nucleotides are TGTGCCATCAGGGGGAGCGGGAGGGTCTCCGAGCAGTACTTC. Amino acid sequence: CAIRGSGRVSEQYF.

V is TRBV27 and J is TRBJ2-6; D is ambiguous. The CDR3 has 16 residues. The V end lost 1 base, the J end lost 3 bases, and 10 bases lay between the germline ends. From germline, CDR1 is MNHEY and CDR2 SMNVEV (reference sequence). The CDR3 nucleotides are TGTGCCAGCAGTTTATACTTTGGAGTTGGGGCCAACGTCCTGACTTTC. Amino acids: CASSLYFGVGANVLTF.

The chain uses TRBV11-3 and TRBJ2-1; 10 nucleotides line up with TRBD2. This CDR3 region has 17 residues. Germline V lookup: CDR1 SGHNT, CDR2 YENEEA. The J segment lost 5 bases and the V segment lost 5 bases, leaving 12 bases of the junction unmatched. The CDR3 DNA sequence: TGTGCCAGCAGCCCCGCAAGCGGGAGGGCCCGCCACAATGAGCAGTTCTTC. Its protein product is CASSPASGRARHNEQFF.

The chain combines TRBV28 with TRBJ2-7; no firm D call. V lost 7 bases and J 9 bases, leaving 13 bases between the germline ends. Germline CDR1 reads MDHEN; CDR2 reads SYDVKM. The CDR3 has 11 residues. The CDR3, as DNA: TGTGCCAGCAACCCAGGCTTTGGGCAGTACTTC. Residues: CASNPGFGQYF.